This T cell receptor beta chain was profiled in a study of blood T cell repertoires in COVID-19. Looking at the study overall: The United States, Italy and Spain supplied acute and convalescent COVID-19 samples. PBMCs, B-cell-depleted T cells, or T cells were the source of the cDNA or gDNA that made up the material.

The ends lost 3 bases at V and 1 base at J; junction bases unmatched: 3. Germline CDR1 is ENHRY and CDR2 is SYGVKD. CDR3 size: 16 residues. Original processing notes: Nucleated cell counts were estimated from reference gene primer amplification. Here immunoSEQ multiplex PCR was the method, and the copy in TCRdb shows in-frame clones only, minus some. The DNA gave D and trimming, while V, J and clone size come from that table. The sample has fewer than 200,000 clones, around four fifths seen once; the top ten hold around a fifth. This clone was observed a few times. What was sequenced was peripheral blood. The V call is TRBV10-3, the J call TRBJ1-5, with TRBD1 matching over 10 bases. The receptor was isolated from a woman in her 70s who had recovered from COVID-19. DNA for the CDR3: TGTGCCATCAGTGAAGACAGGGGGCTCAGCAATCAGCCCCAGCATTTT. Its translation is CAISEDRGLSNQPQHF.